This TCR beta chain was found in a study of T cells after yellow fever vaccination. Findings and limits, study-wide: Some clonotypes, a small share, were shared between CD4 and CD8 compartments. The booster response re-showed most primary clones: more than 95% CD4, approximately 85% CD8.

This clonotype was counted at least ten times. The antigen remains undetermined. MiXCR was run by TCRdb on the 5' RACE reads, yielding one entry per CDR3 protein. The table lists about 630,000 distinct CDR3 sequences, 10% to 15% of them singletons, with under 15% in the top ten. V shed 1 base and J shed 1 base, with 9 bases lying between them. The CDR3 totals 15 residues. The V call is TRBV12-3 or TRBV12-4, the J call TRBJ2-3; no clear D gene. This clonotype was obtained from a man aged 25 to 40 who received the YFV17D yellow fever vaccine. The sequencing here drew on PBMCs, taken on the day of the yellow fever booster vaccination. This CDR3 reads CASSLGGFGTDTQYF. In DNA form, the CDR3 reads TGTGCCAGCAGTTTAGGAGGTTTTGGCACAGATACGCAGTATTTT.